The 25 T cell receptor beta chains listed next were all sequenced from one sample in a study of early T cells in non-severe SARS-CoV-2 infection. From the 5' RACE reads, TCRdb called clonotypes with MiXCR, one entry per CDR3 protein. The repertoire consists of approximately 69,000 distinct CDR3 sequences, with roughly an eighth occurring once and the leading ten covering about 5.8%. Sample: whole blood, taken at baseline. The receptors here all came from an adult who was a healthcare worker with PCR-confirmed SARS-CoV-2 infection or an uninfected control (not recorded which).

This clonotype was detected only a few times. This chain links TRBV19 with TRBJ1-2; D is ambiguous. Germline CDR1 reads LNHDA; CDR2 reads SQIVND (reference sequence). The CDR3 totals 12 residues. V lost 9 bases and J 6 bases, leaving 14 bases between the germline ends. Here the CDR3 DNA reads TGTGCCAGCCAAAGCACACCGGATGGCTACACCTTC. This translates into CASQSTPDGYTF.

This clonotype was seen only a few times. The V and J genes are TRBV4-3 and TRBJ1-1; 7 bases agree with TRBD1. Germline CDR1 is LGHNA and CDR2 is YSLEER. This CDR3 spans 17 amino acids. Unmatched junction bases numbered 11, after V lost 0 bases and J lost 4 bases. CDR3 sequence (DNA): TGCGCCAGCAGCCAAGACAAGACAGGGTGGCTGGGCACTGAAGCTTTCTTT. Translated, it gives CASSQDKTGWLGTEAFF.

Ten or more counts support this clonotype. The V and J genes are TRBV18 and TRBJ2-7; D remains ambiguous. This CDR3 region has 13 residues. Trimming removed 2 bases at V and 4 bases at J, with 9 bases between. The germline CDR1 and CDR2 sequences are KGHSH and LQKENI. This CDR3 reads CASSPTHLYEQYF. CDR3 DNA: TGTGCCAGCTCACCAACTCACTTATACGAGCAGTACTTC.

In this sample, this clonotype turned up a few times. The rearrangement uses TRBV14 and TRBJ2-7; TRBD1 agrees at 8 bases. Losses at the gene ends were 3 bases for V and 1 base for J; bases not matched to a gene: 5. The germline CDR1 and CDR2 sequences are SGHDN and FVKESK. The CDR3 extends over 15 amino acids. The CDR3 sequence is CASSQDRVSSYEQYF. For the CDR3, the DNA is TGTGCCAGCAGCCAGGACAGGGTATCTTCCTACGAGCAGTACTTC.

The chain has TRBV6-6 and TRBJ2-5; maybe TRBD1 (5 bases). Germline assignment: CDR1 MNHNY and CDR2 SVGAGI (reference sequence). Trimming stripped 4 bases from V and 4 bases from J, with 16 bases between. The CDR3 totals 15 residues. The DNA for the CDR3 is TGTGCCAGCAGTTCTCGGACACAGGTCGGAGAGACCCAGTACTTC. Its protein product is CASSSRTQVGETQYF.

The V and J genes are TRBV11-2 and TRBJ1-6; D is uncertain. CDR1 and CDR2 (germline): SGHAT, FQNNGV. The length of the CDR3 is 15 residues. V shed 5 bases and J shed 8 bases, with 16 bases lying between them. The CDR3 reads CASSPYPQWHSPLHF. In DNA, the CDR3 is TGTGCCAGCAGCCCATACCCGCAATGGCATTCACCCCTCCACTTT. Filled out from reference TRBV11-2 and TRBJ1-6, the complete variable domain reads EAGVAQSPRYKIIEKRQSVAFWCNPISGHATLYWYQQILGQGPKLLIQFQNNGVVDDSQLPKDRFSAERLKGVDSTLKIQPAKLEDSAVYLCASSPYPQWHSPLHFGNGTRLTVT.

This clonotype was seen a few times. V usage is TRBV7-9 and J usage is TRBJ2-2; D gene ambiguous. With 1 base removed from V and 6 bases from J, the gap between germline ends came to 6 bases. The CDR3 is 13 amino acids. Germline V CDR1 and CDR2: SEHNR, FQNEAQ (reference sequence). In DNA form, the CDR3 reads TGTGCCAGCAGCTTAGATGGGGCCGGGGAGCTGTTTTTT. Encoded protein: CASSLDGAGELFF. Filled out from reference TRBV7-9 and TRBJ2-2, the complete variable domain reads DTGVSQNPRHKITKRGQNVTFRCDPISEHNRLYWYRQTLGQGPEFLTYFQNEAQLEKSRLLSDRFSAERPKGSFSTLEIQRTEQGDSAMYLCASSLDGAGELFFGEGSRLTVL.

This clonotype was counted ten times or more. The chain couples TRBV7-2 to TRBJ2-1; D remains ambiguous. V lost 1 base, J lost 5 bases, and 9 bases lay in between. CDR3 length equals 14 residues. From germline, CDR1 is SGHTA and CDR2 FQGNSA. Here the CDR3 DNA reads TGTGCCAGCAGCTTAGACTGGACGAACAATGAGCAGTTCTTC. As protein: CASSLDWTNNEQFF. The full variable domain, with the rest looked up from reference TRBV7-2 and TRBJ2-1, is GAGVSQSPSNKVTEKGKDVELRCDPISGHTALYWYRQSLGQGLEFLIYFQGNSAPDKSGLPSDRFSAERTGGSVSTLTIQRTQQEDSAVYLCASSLDWTNNEQFFGPGTRLTVL.

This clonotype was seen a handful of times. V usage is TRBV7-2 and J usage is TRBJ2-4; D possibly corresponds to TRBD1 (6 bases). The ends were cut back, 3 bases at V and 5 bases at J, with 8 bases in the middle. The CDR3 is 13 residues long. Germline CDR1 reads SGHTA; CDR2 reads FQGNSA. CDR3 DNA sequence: TGTGCCAGCAGCTTCCGGACAGAAAACATTCAGTACTTC. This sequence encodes CASSFRTENIQYF.

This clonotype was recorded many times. DNA for the CDR3: TGCGCCAGCAGCCCGAGGGGCGCGACCGGGGAGCTGTTTTTT. This sequence encodes CASSPRGATGELFF. The chain carries TRBV4-3 and TRBJ2-2, with D possibly called TRBD1 or TRBD2 (5 bases each). Germline V gene data show CDR1 as LGHNA and CDR2 as YSLEER. Trimming took 4 bases from V and 5 from J, leaving 11 bases between them. This CDR3 has 14 residues.

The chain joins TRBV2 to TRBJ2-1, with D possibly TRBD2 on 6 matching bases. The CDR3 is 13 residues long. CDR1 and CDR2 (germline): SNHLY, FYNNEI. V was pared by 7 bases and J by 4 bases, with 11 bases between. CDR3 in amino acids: CASTAGRYNEQFF. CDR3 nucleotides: TGTGCCAGCACAGCGGGTCGTTACAATGAGCAGTTCTTC.

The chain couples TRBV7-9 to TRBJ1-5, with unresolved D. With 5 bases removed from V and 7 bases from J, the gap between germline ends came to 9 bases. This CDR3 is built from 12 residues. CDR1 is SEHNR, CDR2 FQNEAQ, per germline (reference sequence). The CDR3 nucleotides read TGTGCCAGCAGCGTGCGGGGACAGCCCCAGCATTTT. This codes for CASSVRGQPQHF.

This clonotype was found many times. CDR3 bases: TGCGCCAGCCAGCGTGGGGGACAAAATAATTCACCCCTCCACTTT. Translating gives CASQRGGQNNSPLHF. The gene calls are TRBV5-1 and TRBJ1-6; a weak D match, TRBD1 (6 bases). The germline V gene encodes CDR1 SGHRS and CDR2 YFSETQ. Trimming removed 7 bases from V and 5 bases from J, with 16 bases in between. The CDR3 totals 15 residues.

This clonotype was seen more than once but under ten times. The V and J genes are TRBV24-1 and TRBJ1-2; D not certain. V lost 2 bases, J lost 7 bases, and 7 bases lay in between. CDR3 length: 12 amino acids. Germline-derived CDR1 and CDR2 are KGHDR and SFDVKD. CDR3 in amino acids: CATSDSPGGYTF. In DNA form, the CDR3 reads TGTGCCACCAGTGATTCCCCGGGTGGCTACACCTTC.

In DNA form, the CDR3 reads TGCAGTGTCAGGGGCGGTCCCTACGAGCAGTACTTC. Residues: CSVRGGPYEQYF. This chain links TRBV20-1 with TRBJ2-7; a possible D gene is TRBD1 (6 bases). This CDR3 contains 12 residues. The germline V gene has CDR1 DFQATT and CDR2 SNEGSKA (reference sequence). The V end lost 7 bases, the J end lost 2 bases, and 12 bases lay between the germline ends.

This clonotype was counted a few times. The CDR3 is CASSYPTAYNEQFF. Here the CDR3 DNA reads TGTGCCAGCAGTTACCCGACGGCCTACAATGAGCAGTTCTTC. J is TRBJ2-1 and V is TRBV6-2 or TRBV6-3; D ambiguous. Trimming cost V 2 bases and J 2 bases, with 7 bases left between them. The CDR3 extends over 14 amino acids. Germline V lookup: CDR1 MNHEY, CDR2 SVGEGT.

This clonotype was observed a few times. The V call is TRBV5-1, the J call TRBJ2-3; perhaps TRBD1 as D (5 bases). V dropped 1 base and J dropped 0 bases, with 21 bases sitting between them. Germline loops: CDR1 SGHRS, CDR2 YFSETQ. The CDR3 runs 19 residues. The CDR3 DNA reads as TGCGCCAGCAGCTTGAGGGCGATCGCAGGGTCCACTAGCACAGATACGCAGTATTTT. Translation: CASSLRAIAGSTSTDTQYF. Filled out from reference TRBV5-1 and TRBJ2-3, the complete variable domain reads KAGVTQTPRYLIKTRGQQVTLSCSPISGHRSVSWYQQTPGQGLQFLFEYFSETQRNKGNFPGRFSGRQFSNSRSEMNVSTLELGDSALYLCASSLRAIAGSTSTDTQYFGPGTRLTVL.

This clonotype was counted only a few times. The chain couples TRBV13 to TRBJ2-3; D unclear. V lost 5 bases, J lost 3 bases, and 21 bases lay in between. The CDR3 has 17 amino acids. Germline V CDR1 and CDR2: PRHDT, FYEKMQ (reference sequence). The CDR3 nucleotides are TGTGCCAGCAGCCCCCGACCCGACACGTTTGGGACAGATACGCAGTATTTT. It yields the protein CASSPRPDTFGTDTQYF. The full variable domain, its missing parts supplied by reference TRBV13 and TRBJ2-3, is AAGVIQSPRHLIKEKRETATLKCYPIPRHDTVYWYQQGPGQDPQFLISFYEKMQSDKGSIPDRFSAQQFSDYHSELNMSSLELGDSALYFCASSPRPDTFGTDTQYFGPGTRLTVL.

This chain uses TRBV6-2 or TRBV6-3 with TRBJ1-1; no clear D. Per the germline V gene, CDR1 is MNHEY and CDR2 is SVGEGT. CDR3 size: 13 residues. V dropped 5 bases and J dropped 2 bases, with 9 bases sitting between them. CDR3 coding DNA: TGTGCCAGCAGTGCGGCAGGCAACACTGAAGCTTTCTTT. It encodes CASSAAGNTEAFF.

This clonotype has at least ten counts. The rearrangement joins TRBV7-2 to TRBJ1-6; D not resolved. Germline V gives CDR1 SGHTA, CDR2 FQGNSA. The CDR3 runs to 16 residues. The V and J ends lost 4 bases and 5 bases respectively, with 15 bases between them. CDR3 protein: CASSSGLAVNNSPLHF. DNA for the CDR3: TGTGCCAGCAGCTCCGGTTTAGCCGTAAATAATTCACCCCTCCACTTT.

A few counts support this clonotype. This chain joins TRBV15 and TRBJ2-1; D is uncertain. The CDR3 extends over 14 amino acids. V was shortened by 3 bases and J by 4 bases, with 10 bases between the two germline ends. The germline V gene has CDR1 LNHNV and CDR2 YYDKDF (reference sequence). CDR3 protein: CATSRKGFYNEQFF. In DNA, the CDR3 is TGTGCCACCAGCAGGAAGGGATTTTACAATGAGCAGTTCTTC.

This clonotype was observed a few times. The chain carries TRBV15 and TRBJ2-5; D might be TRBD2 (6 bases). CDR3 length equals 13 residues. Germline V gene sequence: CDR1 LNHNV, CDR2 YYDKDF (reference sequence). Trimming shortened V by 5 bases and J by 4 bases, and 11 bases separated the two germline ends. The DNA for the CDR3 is TGTGCCACCAGCGGGACTTACGGAGAGACCCAGTACTTC. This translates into CATSGTYGETQYF.

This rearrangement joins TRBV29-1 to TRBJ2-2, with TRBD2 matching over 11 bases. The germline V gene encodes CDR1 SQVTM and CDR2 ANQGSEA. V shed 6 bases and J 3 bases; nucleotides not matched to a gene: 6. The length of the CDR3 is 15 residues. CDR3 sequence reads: CSVRGTSGDTGELFF. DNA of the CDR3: TGCAGCGTCCGCGGGACTAGCGGCGACACCGGGGAGCTGTTTTTT.

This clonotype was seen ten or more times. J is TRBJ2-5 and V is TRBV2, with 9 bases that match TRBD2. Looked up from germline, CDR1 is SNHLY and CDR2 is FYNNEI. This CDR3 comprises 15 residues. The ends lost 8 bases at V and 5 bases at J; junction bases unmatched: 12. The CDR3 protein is CASALAGAPGETQYF. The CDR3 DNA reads TGTGCCAGCGCTTTAGCGGGAGCCCCGGGGGAGACCCAGTACTTC.

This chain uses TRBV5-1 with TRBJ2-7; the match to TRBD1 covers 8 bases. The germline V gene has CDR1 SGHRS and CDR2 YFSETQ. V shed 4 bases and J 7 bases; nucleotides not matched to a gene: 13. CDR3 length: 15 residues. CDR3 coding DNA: TGCGCCAGCAGCACGGGACAGGTTCTTCCGCGGGAGCAGTACTTC. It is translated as CASSTGQVLPREQYF.